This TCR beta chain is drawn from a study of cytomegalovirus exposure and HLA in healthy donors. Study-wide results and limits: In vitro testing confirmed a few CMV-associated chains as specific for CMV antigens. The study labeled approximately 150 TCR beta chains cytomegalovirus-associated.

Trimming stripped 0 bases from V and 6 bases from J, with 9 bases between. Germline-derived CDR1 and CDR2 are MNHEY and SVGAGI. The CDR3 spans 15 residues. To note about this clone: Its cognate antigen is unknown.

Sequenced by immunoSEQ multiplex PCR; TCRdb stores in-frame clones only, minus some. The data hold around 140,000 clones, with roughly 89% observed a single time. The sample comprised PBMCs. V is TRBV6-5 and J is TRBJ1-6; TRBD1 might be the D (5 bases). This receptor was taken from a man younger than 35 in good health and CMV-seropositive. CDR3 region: CASSYSGQGNSPLHF. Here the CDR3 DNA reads TGTGCCAGCAGTTACTCTGGCCAGGGTAATTCACCCCTCCACTTT.